This T cell receptor beta chain was recovered during a study of cytomegalovirus exposure and HLA in healthy donors. Study observations and caveats: Reportedly, a later analysis found an Asian-associated ancestry cluster had fewer N-insertions than the roughly 700-donor mean. In a later analysis, across HLA loci, associated TCR counts were highest for DRB1, lowest for HLA-C. CMV antigen specificity was confirmed in vitro for three CMV-associated chains. Among TCR beta chains, those listed as cytomegalovirus-associated numbered over 150.

Amplification used 60 Vbeta primers and 13 Jbeta primers. Data came from immunoSEQ multiplex PCR; TCRdb stores just in-frame clones and leaves some out. The profile shows 66,000 or so clones, roughly 90% of them singletons. With respect to this clone: Its antigen is as yet unknown.

From germline, CDR1 is MNHEY and CDR2 SVGAGI. The junction had 6 bases not matched to a gene; V was cut back by 6 bases and J by 9 bases. The CDR3 runs 14 residues. The chain recombines TRBV6-5 with TRBJ1-6; TRBD1 matches 9 bases. Sample: PBMCs. This clonotype was obtained from a man aged 25 to 40 in good health and CMV-seropositive. The CDR3 region is CASRPGQGSSPLHF. The CDR3 DNA follows: TGTGCCAGCAGACCGGGACAGGGTTCTTCACCCCTCCACTTT.